One sample yielded the 7 T cell receptor beta chains listed below, sequenced in a study of CD8 T cells in Susac syndrome. Reverse transcription of roughly 0.5 to 1 ug RNA used random hexamers. TCRdb reanalysed the immunoSEQ multiplex PCR reads using MiXCR and keeps one entry per CDR3 protein. The profile shows about 210,000 distinct CDR3 sequences, 95% of them singletons. Sequenced: CD4+ T cells from PBMCs. All receptors come from a human donor with multiple sclerosis.

The CDR3 sequence is CASSPRADTQYF. DNA for the CDR3: TGTGCCAGCTCCCCTAGGGCAGATACGCAGTATTTT. The rearrangement links TRBV3-1 to TRBJ2-3, with D unresolved. Trimming left V 8 bases short and J 4 bases short, with 10 bases between. The CDR3 has 12 residues. Germline lookup yields CDR1 LGHDT and CDR2 YNNKEL (reference sequence).

The table lists this clonotype with a count of one. The V call is TRBV7-2, the J call TRBJ2-3; 9 bases align to TRBD2. From germline, CDR1 is SGHTA and CDR2 FQGNSA. Unmatched junction bases numbered 6, after V lost 3 bases and J lost 2 bases. The CDR3 sequence is 16 residues long. The CDR3 region is CASSFSGGPLTDTQYF. The CDR3 coding sequence is TGTGCCAGCAGCTTTAGCGGGGGACCACTCACAGATACGCAGTATTTT.

The J gene is TRBJ1-2, the V gene TRBV5-4; 12 bases are shared with TRBD1. Germline lookup yields CDR1 SGHNT and CDR2 YYREEE (reference sequence). With V trimmed by 0 bases and J by 6 bases, 9 bases remained unmatched. The CDR3 is 17 amino acids. This CDR3 reads CASSLAPQGQGADGYTF. In nucleotides, the CDR3 is TGTGCCAGCAGCTTGGCTCCCCAGGGACAGGGGGCGGATGGCTACACCTTC.

The chain recombines TRBV28 with TRBJ2-3, with D perhaps TRBD1 (5 bases). The germline gives CDR1 MDHEN, CDR2 SYDVKM. V gave up 10 bases and J gave up 3 bases, with 11 bases separating them. The CDR3 has 12 residues. The CDR3 DNA reads TGTGCCACACAGGTTACGACAGATACGCAGTATTTT. This gives the protein CATQVTTDTQYF.

This chain uses TRBV30 with TRBJ2-7; no firm D call. This CDR3 spans 13 amino acids. V dropped 2 bases and J dropped 3 bases, with 11 bases sitting between them. Germline CDR1 and CDR2: GTSNPN and SVGIG (reference sequence). The CDR3 here is CAWSPGDGYEQYF. The CDR3 coding sequence is TGTGCCTGGAGTCCCGGAGACGGCTACGAGCAGTACTTC.

This chain links TRBV18 with TRBJ2-3; tentative D call: TRBD1 (6 bases). CDR3 length equals 17 residues. Trimming cost V 0 bases and J 2 bases, with 15 bases left between them. From germline, CDR1 is KGHSH and CDR2 LQKENI. CDR3: CASSPPSRGRYTDTQYF. CDR3 nucleotide sequence: TGTGCCAGCTCACCACCTTCGAGGGGGAGATACACAGATACGCAGTATTTT.

This clonotype has only one observation. The chain recombines TRBV6-5 with TRBJ2-5; 10 bases match TRBD1. Germline values: CDR1 MNHEY, CDR2 SVGAGI. The CDR3 is 14 amino acids. The V gene end was trimmed by 2 bases and the J gene end by 5 bases; junction bases not matched to a gene: 2. For the CDR3, the DNA is TGTGCCAGCAGTTACCGGGGACAGGGGGAGACCCAGTACTTC. Protein: CASSYRGQGETQYF.